This T cell receptor (beta chain) was identified in a study of shared clonotypes between healthy human individuals. Overall study results and limits: The sampled material consisted only of blood, and tissue repertoires are likely to differ. Generally, naive subsets (rather than memory subsets) showed larger estimated richness.

Of note for this clone: Its antigen is unidentified.

Across several immunoSEQ plates, the genomic DNA of each subset was split evenly. Sequencing was performed with immunoSEQ multiplex PCR; in TCRdb, only in-frame clones are kept and a portion is missing. The sample has approximately 2.1 million clones; roughly 93% are singletons. The CDR3 totals 16 residues. Looked up from germline, CDR1 is MNHNS and CDR2 is SASEGT. V shed 4 bases and J 1 base; nucleotides not matched to a gene: 3. This chain uses TRBV6-1 with TRBJ1-5, with 11 bases that match TRBD1. The source is a man younger than 30 in good health. Some clones in this sample may be carry-over from other donors' samples. The sequenced sample was naive CD4+ T cells from PBMCs. Subset of the sample: CD45RA+ positively selected. The CDR3 region is CASSGTGGASNQPQHF. The CDR3 bases are TGTGCCAGCAGTGGGACAGGGGGCGCAAGCAATCAGCCCCAGCATTTT.